The T cell receptor beta chain described here comes from a study of CD8 T cells in Susac syndrome. Random hexamers were used to reverse transcribe the RNA input (0.5 to 1 ug). The immunoSEQ assay covered 54 Vbeta and 13 Jbeta segments for CDR3. TCRdb processed the immunoSEQ multiplex PCR reads anew with MiXCR; each CDR3 protein has one entry. This table holds under 200,000 distinct CDR3 sequences, 90% to 95% found once. This CDR3 spans 13 amino acids. V was shortened by 5 bases and J by 2 bases, with 10 bases between the two germline ends. Germline lookup yields CDR1 SGHTA and CDR2 FQGNSA. The V call is TRBV7-2, the J call TRBJ2-7, with no clear D. This TCR was recovered from a human donor with Susac syndrome. The sample consisted of CD4+ T cells from PBMCs. CDR3 loop: CASSPWLPYEQYF. In DNA, the CDR3 is TGTGCCAGCAGCCCCTGGCTACCCTACGAGCAGTACTTC.